This T cell receptor beta chain is drawn from a study of shared clonotypes between healthy human individuals. The length of the CDR3 is 21 residues. V was cut by 1 base and J by 1 base, with 29 bases left in between. The V gene's germline CDR1 is MGHRA and CDR2 YSYEKL. This clone was found once. Using immunoSEQ multiplex PCR, the repertoire was profiled, and TCRdb retains in-frame clones only, with some absent. Of 1.6 million or so clones listed, over 95% are singletons. The clonotype was recovered from a young man in good health. The chain has TRBV4-1 and TRBJ2-7, with D perhaps TRBD2 (5 bases). The sequencing sample was made of naive CD4+ T cells sorted from blood. Subset defined: CD45RA+ positively selected. The CDR3 DNA sequence: TGCGCCAGCAGCCAAGTTTACCACCCCGGGGTTCGGAGAGTTGTGTCCTACGAGCAGTACTTC. This encodes CASSQVYHPGVRRVVSYEQYF.